A selection of T cell receptor beta chains follows, all from one sample in a study of PD-L1 blockade in urothelial cancer. Generated by immunoSEQ multiplex PCR, the TCRdb table keeps only in-frame clones and is missing some. The profile shows tens of thousands of clones, about 90% of them singletons. The source material was PBMCs, sampled around atezolizumab (anti-PD-L1) treatment. Receptor source: a man aged 70-80 years with urothelial cancer. Both conserved end residues are part of each CDR3.

>TRBV6-1|TRBJ1-2
CASMGQGLYGYTF
>TRBV7-3|TRBJ2-3
CASSLTGLAGYTDTQYF
>TRBV7-2|TRBJ2-1
CASSLNPTVSEQFF
>TRBV29-1|TRBJ2-7
CSVEFRRDEQYF
>TRBV28|TRBJ2-7
CASRYALAELPYEQYF
>TRBV6-6|TRBJ2-3
CASSYGTGGADTQYF
>TRBV5-1|TRBJ1-2
CASSPRTVNYGYTF
>TRBV14|TRBJ1-1
CASSRTQGAFSAFF
>TRBV6-5|TRBJ2-1
CASRTSGSFEQFF
>TRBV15|TRBJ2-3
CATSREGQGATDTQYF
>TRBV7-8|TRBJ2-1
CASSLAEVTGGNEQFF
>TRBV9|TRBJ1-1
CASSPRTREDTEAFF
>TRBV30|TRBJ1-4
CAWSGDTQYKEKLFF
>TRBV27|TRBJ2-5
CAKATGMGETQYF
>TRBV11-2|TRBJ2-6
CASSLDHSGRASGANVLTF
>TRBV18|TRBJ2-3
CASSPSLGSSTDTQYF
>TRBV18|TRBJ2-5
CASSPSRETQYF
>TRBV19|TRBJ1-3
CASSIDHSSGNTIYF
>TRBV5-1|TRBJ2-5
CASSPTTGEGETQYF
>TRBV5-5|TRBJ2-7
CASSLSPLLTSGVFREQYF
>TRBV2|TRBJ1-1
CAYRKNTEAFF
>TRBV28|TRBJ2-1
CATQQGIAYNEQFF
>TRBV5-1|TRBJ2-1
CASSRTTDRGSYNEQFF
>TRBV9|TRBJ2-3
CASSVAPSGSRDTQYF
>TRBV6-5|TRBJ1-1
CASSYGRWVKNTEAFF
>TRBV14|TRBJ2-5
CASSLYQETQYF
>TRBV7-9|TRBJ1-2
CASSSTGDGYTF
>TRBV9|TRBJ2-4
CASSQTSGSLGQYF
>TRBV5-1|TRBJ2-2
CASSPARGGVTGELFF
>TRBV28|TRBJ1-2
CASSLSTGGGASYGYTF
>TRBV28|TRBJ2-1
CASSLVGSREQFF
>TRBV15|TRBJ1-3
CATSPRTAGNTIYF
>TRBV28|TRBJ2-1
CASSPYRGSYNEQFF
>TRBV4-1|TRBJ2-1
CASSSTRDIDYNEQFF
>TRBV5-8|TRBJ1-5
CASSRGDRESNQPQHF
>TRBV19|TRBJ1-5
CASSTGQGRQPQHF
>TRBV9|TRBJ2-1
CASSVGGRALNNEQFF
>TRBV2|TRBJ1-3
CASSEAARVNTIYF
>TRBV28|TRBJ1-5
CASSSYGTGVGQPQHF
>TRBV29-1|TRBJ2-1
CSVEPPNNEQFF
>TRBV28|TRBJ2-7
CASSLWGRGLSSYEQYF
>TRBV25-1|TRBJ1-4
CASSGPGLGEKLFF
>TRBV11-2|TRBJ2-5
CASSLRLAGYQETQYF
>TRBV7-3|TRBJ2-3
CASSLGIGGQEADTQYF
>TRBV5-1|TRBJ2-7
CASSAGLAGTYEQYF
>TRBV18|TRBJ2-3
CASSLSASGSPGGYTQYF
>TRBV14|TRBJ2-3
CASSQGVGGRNTDTQYF
>TRBV27|TRBJ1-5
CASSLFGQTDIINQPQHF
>TRBV7-6|TRBJ1-3
CASSFWVMGRQASGNTIYF
>TRBV6-1|TRBJ1-4
CASSGRGYNEKLFF